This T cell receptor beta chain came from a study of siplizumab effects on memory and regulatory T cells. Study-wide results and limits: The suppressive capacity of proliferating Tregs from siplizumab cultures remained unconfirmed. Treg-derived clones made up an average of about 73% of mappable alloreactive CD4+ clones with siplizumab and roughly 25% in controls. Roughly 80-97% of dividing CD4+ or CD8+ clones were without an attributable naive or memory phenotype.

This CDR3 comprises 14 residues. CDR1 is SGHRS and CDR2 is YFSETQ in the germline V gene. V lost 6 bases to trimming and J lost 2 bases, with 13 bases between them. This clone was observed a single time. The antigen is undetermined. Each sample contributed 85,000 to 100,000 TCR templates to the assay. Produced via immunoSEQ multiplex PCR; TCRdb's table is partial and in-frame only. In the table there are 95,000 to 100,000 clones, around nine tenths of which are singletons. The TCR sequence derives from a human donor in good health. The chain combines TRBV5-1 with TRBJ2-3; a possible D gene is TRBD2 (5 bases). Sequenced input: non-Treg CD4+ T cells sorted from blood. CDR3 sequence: CASNPGRNTDTQYF. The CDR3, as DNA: TGCGCCAGCAACCCGGGGAGAAACACAGATACGCAGTATTTT. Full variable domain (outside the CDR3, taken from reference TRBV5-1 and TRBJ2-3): KAGVTQTPRYLIKTRGQQVTLSCSPISGHRSVSWYQQTPGQGLQFLFEYFSETQRNKGNFPGRFSGRQFSNSRSEMNVSTLELGDSALYLCASNPGRNTDTQYFGPGTRLTVL.